The source of this TCR beta chain is a study of blood T cell repertoires in COVID-19. The CDR3 is 13 amino acids. V lost 4 bases to trimming and J lost 6 bases, with 14 bases between them. Germline CDR1 SGDLS, CDR2 YYNGEE. Libraries were prepared by immunoSEQ multiplex PCR; TCRdb keeps only in-frame clonotypes and omits some of them. The table records about 180,000 clones, 70% to 85% of them present only once. The sequenced sample consisted of PBMCs or T cells enriched from blood (not recorded which). This clonotype originated in a woman between 45 and 60 years old who had recovered from COVID-19. This chain links TRBV9 with TRBJ2-7; weak D call: TRBD1 (5 bases). CDR3 protein: CASSPQSGLEQYF. CDR3 DNA sequence: TGTGCCAGCAGCCCCCAGTCAGGGCTCGAGCAGTACTTC.